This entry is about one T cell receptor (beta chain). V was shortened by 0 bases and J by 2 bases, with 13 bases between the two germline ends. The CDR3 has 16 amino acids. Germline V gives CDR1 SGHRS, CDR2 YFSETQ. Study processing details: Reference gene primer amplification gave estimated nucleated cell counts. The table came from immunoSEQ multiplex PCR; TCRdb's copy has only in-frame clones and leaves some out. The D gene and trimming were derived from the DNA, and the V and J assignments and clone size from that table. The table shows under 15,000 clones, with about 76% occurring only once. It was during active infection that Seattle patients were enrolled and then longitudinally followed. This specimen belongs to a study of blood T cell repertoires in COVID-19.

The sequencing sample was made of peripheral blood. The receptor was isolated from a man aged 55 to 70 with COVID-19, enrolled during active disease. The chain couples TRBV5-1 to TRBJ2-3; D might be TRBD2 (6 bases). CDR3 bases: TGCGCCAGCAGCTTGGGTCTAGCGCATCTCACAGATACGCAGTATTTT. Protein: CASSLGLAHLTDTQYF.